What follows are 6 T cell receptor beta chains derived from one specimen sequenced in a study of chemoradiotherapy in HPV16-positive cancers (dated by TCRdb to 2021 to 2024). Libraries were constructed by the immunoSEQ multiplex PCR assay. The table comes from immuneACCESS by way of TCRdb, which keeps in-frame sequences with V and J called. Part of the clones is missing from these tables; in studies checked, under half for an unresolved V gene and the rest for unknown reasons. Counted in this sample were 1,500 to 2,000 clones; approximately 90% of them appeared once. About 7% of the sample goes to the ten largest clones. Source: tumor tissue, taken from a patient who underwent chemoradiotherapy. The receptor source for this set is a human donor with HPV-associated anogenital cancer.

V gene TRBV29-1 combines with J gene TRBJ2-2, with 10 positions matching TRBD1. V shed 7 bases and J 7 bases; nucleotides not matched to a gene: 12. Germline values: CDR1 SQVTM, CDR2 ANQGSEA. This CDR3 has 15 amino acids. The CDR3 DNA reads as TGCAGCGGTGGGGGGACAGGGGTTACGATCGGGGAGCTGTTTTTT. Translated, it gives CSGGGTGVTIGELFF.

The V call is TRBV15, the J call TRBJ2-6, with a possible D match to TRBD2 (5 bases). Between the trimmed V and J ends, which lost 1 base and 0 bases, there was a span of 10 bases. Germline-derived CDR1 and CDR2 are LNHNV and YYDKDF (reference sequence). The CDR3 covers 17 residues. In nucleotides, the CDR3 is TGTGCCACCAGCAGAGTGAGGGATATCTCTGGGGCCAACGTCCTGACTTTC. This encodes CATSRVRDISGANVLTF.

The rearrangement uses TRBV2 and TRBJ1-5; 7 nucleotides align to TRBD1. V lost 1 base to trimming and J lost 6 bases; unmatched junction nucleotides: 9. The CDR3 sequence is 16 residues long. Germline V gene sequence: CDR1 SNHLY, CDR2 FYNNEI. The CDR3 reads CASSEGVTGAGQPQHF. CDR3 nucleotides: TGTGCCAGCAGTGAAGGTGTAACAGGGGCGGGTCAGCCCCAGCATTTT.

The chain employs TRBV11-1 and TRBJ1-4; D not certain. Germline V gene data show CDR1 as SGHAT and CDR2 as FQDESV (reference sequence). V was clipped by 3 bases and J by 4 bases, with 9 bases between them. This CDR3 has 14 residues. The CDR3 nucleotides are TGTGCCAGCAGCTTGGGCAGAAATAATGAAAAACTGTTTTTT. This encodes CASSLGRNNEKLFF.

The chain has TRBV19 and TRBJ1-2; TRBD1 is a possible D gene (5 bases). V shed 6 bases and J shed 8 bases, with 25 bases lying between them. CDR1 and CDR2 (germline): LNHDA, SQIVND (reference sequence). The CDR3 is 16 residues long. The CDR3 sequence is CASSHPQGRPGGGYTF. DNA for the CDR3: TGTGCCAGTAGCCATCCCCAAGGCCGCCCGGGGGGGGGCTACACCTTC.

This clone was observed a few times. The chain uses TRBV5-5 and TRBJ2-1, with D perhaps matching TRBD1 or TRBD2 (5 bases each). CDR3 length equals 15 residues. Germline V gene lookup returns CDR1 SGHKS and CDR2 YYEKEE (reference sequence). Trimming took off 0 bases at V and 4 bases at J, with 11 bases between the two ends. CDR3 residues: CASSLGGTDYNEQFF. CDR3 sequence (DNA): TGTGCCAGCAGCTTGGGGGGGACGGATTACAATGAGCAGTTCTTC.